The 17 T cell receptor beta chains listed next were all sequenced from one sample in a study of blood T cell repertoires in COVID-19 (dated by TCRdb to the early 2020s). The library was made by the immunoSEQ multiplex PCR assay. TCRdb took over this immuneACCESS table, retaining in-frame rearrangements with V and J assigned. Such tables are incomplete; in checked studies, under half of the missing clones stem from an unresolved V gene, and the remainder is unexplained. This sample has around 150,000 clones in its table, and over 70% of those were observed once. The ten largest clones take up approximately 9.9% of the sample. Sequencing was performed on PBMCs or T cells enriched from blood (not recorded which). The receptor set was obtained from a man aged 45-65 years who had recovered from COVID-19.

The V gene is TRBV9, the J gene TRBJ1-4; 7 nucleotides agree with TRBD1. From germline, CDR1 is SGDLS and CDR2 YYNGEE. The CDR3 has 15 amino acids. The junction had 2 bases not matched to a gene; V was cut back by 0 bases and J by 3 bases. In nucleotides, the CDR3 is TGTGCCAGCAGCGTAGGGAGGGGGCCTAATGAAAAACTGTTTTTT. As protein: CASSVGRGPNEKLFF.

The chain has TRBV7-9 and TRBJ1-4; unclear D gene. CDR3 size: 13 residues. Germline CDR1 SEHNR, CDR2 FQNEAQ (reference sequence). Trimming cost V 3 bases and J 0 bases, with 2 bases left between them. This chain's CDR3 is CASSFSTNEKLFF. DNA for the CDR3: TGTGCCAGCAGCTTCTCAACTAATGAAAAACTGTTTTTT.

Only one count was recorded for this clone. V gene TRBV27 combines with J gene TRBJ1-1; D unresolved. Germline CDR1 reads MNHEY; CDR2 reads SMNVEV (reference sequence). The length of the CDR3 is 18 residues. Trimming shortened V by 5 bases and J by 2 bases, and 24 bases separated the two germline ends. CDR3 in DNA: TGTGCCAGCAGTCCTGGACTATCCGGCTTAGCCTTTAACACTGAAGCTTTCTTT. Amino acid sequence: CASSPGLSGLAFNTEAFF.

This chain connects TRBV10-3 to TRBJ1-6; 7 bases match TRBD1. The CDR3 has 13 amino acids. From germline, CDR1 is ENHRY and CDR2 SYGVKD. J was trimmed by 12 bases and V by 7 bases; bases with no gene match: 9. The CDR3 bases are TGTGCCATCAAGAGGGACAGTGGTTTACCCCTCCACTTT. This sequence encodes CAIKRDSGLPLHF.

V is TRBV13 and J is TRBJ2-7, with D tentatively TRBD1 (6 bases). The CDR3 is 15 residues long. The V end was cut by 5 bases, the J end by 2 bases, with 16 bases between. Looked up from germline, CDR1 is PRHDT and CDR2 is FYEKMQ (reference sequence). The CDR3: CASSLWGRGAYEQYF. CDR3 nucleotides: TGTGCCAGCAGCCTATGGGGCAGGGGTGCCTACGAGCAGTACTTC.

This chain connects TRBV11-2 to TRBJ1-2; TRBD1 matches 9 bases. This CDR3 is 17 amino acids long. Germline V gene sequence: CDR1 SGHAT, CDR2 FQNNGV. V dropped 5 bases and J dropped 3; count of bases not matched to a gene: 13. The CDR3 reads CASSPSRTGEGYYGYTF. The CDR3 DNA follows: TGTGCCAGCAGCCCCTCAAGGACAGGGGAGGGGTACTATGGCTACACCTTC.

The chain recombines TRBV11-2 with TRBJ2-2, with TRBD2 matching over 14 bases. The CDR3 has 18 residues. CDR1 is SGHAT, CDR2 FQNNGV, per germline. V dropped 3 bases and J dropped 0; count of bases not matched to a gene: 3. The CDR3 loop reads CASSLTSGGAANTGELFF. CDR3 in DNA: TGTGCCAGCAGCTTGACTAGCGGGGGGGCCGCGAACACCGGGGAGCTGTTTTTT.

This chain joins TRBV9 and TRBJ2-1; 10 bases line up with TRBD1. CDR1 is SGDLS, CDR2 YYNGEE, per germline. This CDR3 region has 16 residues. V shed 3 bases, J shed 6 bases, and the junction held 9 bases outside the gene matches. Here the CDR3 reads CASSGGQGMDGNEQFF. For the CDR3, the DNA is TGTGCCAGCAGCGGGGGACAGGGGATGGACGGCAATGAGCAGTTCTTC.

The rearrangement uses TRBV27 and TRBJ2-2; D is possibly TRBD1 (5 bases). The V end was cut by 3 bases, the J end by 4 bases, with 12 bases between. The CDR3 runs 15 residues. Germline lookup yields CDR1 MNHEY and CDR2 SMNVEV (reference sequence). The CDR3 DNA sequence: TGTGCCAGCAGTTTTTCCCAGGGTTCCACCGGGGAGCTGTTTTTT. Its protein product is CASSFSQGSTGELFF.

DNA for the CDR3: TGTGCCAGTAGGGCGGACAGGGGCTACTCTACTGAAGCTTTCTTT. Its translation: CASRADRGYSTEAFF. The chain is built from TRBV19 and TRBJ1-1, with 9 bases matching TRBD1. There are 15 residues in the CDR3. Germline loops: CDR1 LNHDA, CDR2 SQIVND (reference sequence). The V and J ends lost 6 bases and 5 bases, in that order; junction bases with no gene match: 10.

This clone was counted once. The CDR3 protein is CASSRTGNSYEQYF. Written as DNA, the CDR3 is TGTGCCAGCAGCCGAACAGGGAACTCCTACGAGCAGTACTTC. The V call is TRBV6-5, the J call TRBJ2-7; D possibly corresponds to TRBD1 (6 bases). In germline, CDR1 is MNHEY, CDR2 SVGAGI. The CDR3 spans 14 residues. V lost 6 bases, J lost 0 bases, and 12 bases lay in between.

The chain couples TRBV19 to TRBJ1-2; the match to TRBD1 covers 7 bases. Germline V CDR1 and CDR2: LNHDA, SQIVND (reference sequence). The junction had 11 bases not matched to a gene; V was cut back by 7 bases and J by 6 bases. This CDR3 spans 14 amino acids. CDR3 coding DNA: TGTGCCAGTAATACAGACAGGGTTCCGAATGGCTACACCTTC. Protein: CASNTDRVPNGYTF.

V is TRBV7-9 and J is TRBJ1-4; D is possibly TRBD1 (5 bases). The CDR3 consists of 14 residues. The V end lost 4 bases, the J end lost 0 bases, and 6 bases lay between the germline ends. Germline V gene lookup returns CDR1 SEHNR and CDR2 FQNEAQ (reference sequence). As DNA, the CDR3 is TGTGCCAGCAGCTCAGGGACAACTAATGAAAAACTGTTTTTT. It is translated as CASSSGTTNEKLFF.

This chain uses TRBV5-6 with TRBJ2-1; 10 positions match TRBD1. V was clipped by 3 bases and J by 3 bases; unmatched bases: 3. The CDR3 sequence is 15 residues long. Germline loops: CDR1 SGHDT, CDR2 YYEEEE. Written as DNA, the CDR3 is TGTGCCAGCAGCTCGGGACAGGGGTTCTACAATGAGCAGTTCTTC. This sequence encodes CASSSGQGFYNEQFF. The full variable domain, with the rest looked up from reference TRBV5-6 and TRBJ2-1, is DAGVTQSPTHLIKTRGQQVTLRCSPKSGHDTVSWYQQALGQGPQFIFQYYEEEERQRGNFPDRFSGHQFPNYSSELNVNALLLGDSALYLCASSSGQGFYNEQFFGPGTRLTVL.

The V and J genes are TRBV11-2 and TRBJ2-3, with 10 bases matching TRBD2. Germline assignment: CDR1 SGHAT and CDR2 FQNNGV. This CDR3 has 16 residues. The V and J ends lost 1 base and 6 bases, in that order; junction bases with no gene match: 7. The CDR3: CASSLVSGGAIDTQYF. The CDR3 nucleotides are TGTGCCAGCAGCTTAGTCAGCGGGGGGGCCATCGATACGCAGTATTTT. The whole variable domain, filled in from reference TRBV11-2 and TRBJ2-3, reads EAGVAQSPRYKIIEKRQSVAFWCNPISGHATLYWYQQILGQGPKLLIQFQNNGVVDDSQLPKDRFSAERLKGVDSTLKIQPAKLEDSAVYLCASSLVSGGAIDTQYFGPGTRLTVL.

The chain has TRBV7-9 and TRBJ2-3, with 10 bases matching TRBD2. V shed 3 bases and J 5 bases; nucleotides not matched to a gene: 5. The CDR3 loop spans 15 amino acids. Germline-derived CDR1 and CDR2 are SEHNR and FQNEAQ (reference sequence). The CDR3 is CASSLIAGGLDTQYF. The CDR3 DNA reads TGTGCCAGCAGCTTGATAGCGGGGGGCCTAGATACGCAGTATTTT.

This chain uses TRBV28 with TRBJ1-6; D remains unclear. Germline CDR1 and CDR2: MDHEN and SYDVKM. The CDR3 is made up of 15 amino acids. The V gene lost 3 bases and the J gene lost 9 bases, with 15 bases spanning the gap. The CDR3 nucleotides are TGTGCCAGCAGTTTTCCATTTGGTTCAGTTTCACCCCTCCACTTT. Its protein product is CASSFPFGSVSPLHF.